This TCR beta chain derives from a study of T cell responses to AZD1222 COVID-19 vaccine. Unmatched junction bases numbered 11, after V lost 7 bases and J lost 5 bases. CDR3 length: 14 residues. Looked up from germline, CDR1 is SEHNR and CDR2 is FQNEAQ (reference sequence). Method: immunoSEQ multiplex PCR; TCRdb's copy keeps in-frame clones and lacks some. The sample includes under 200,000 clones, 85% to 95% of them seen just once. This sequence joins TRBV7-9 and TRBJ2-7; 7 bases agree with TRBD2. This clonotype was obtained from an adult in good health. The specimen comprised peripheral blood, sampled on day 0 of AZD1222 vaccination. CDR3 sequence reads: CASTKREGSHEQYF. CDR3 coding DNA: TGTGCCAGCACCAAAAGGGAGGGGAGCCACGAGCAGTACTTC. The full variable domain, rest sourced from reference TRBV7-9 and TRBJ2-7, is DTGVSQNPRHKITKRGQNVTFRCDPISEHNRLYWYRQTLGQGPEFLTYFQNEAQLEKSRLLSDRFSAERPKGSFSTLEIQRTEQGDSAMYLCASTKREGSHEQYFGPGTRLTVT.